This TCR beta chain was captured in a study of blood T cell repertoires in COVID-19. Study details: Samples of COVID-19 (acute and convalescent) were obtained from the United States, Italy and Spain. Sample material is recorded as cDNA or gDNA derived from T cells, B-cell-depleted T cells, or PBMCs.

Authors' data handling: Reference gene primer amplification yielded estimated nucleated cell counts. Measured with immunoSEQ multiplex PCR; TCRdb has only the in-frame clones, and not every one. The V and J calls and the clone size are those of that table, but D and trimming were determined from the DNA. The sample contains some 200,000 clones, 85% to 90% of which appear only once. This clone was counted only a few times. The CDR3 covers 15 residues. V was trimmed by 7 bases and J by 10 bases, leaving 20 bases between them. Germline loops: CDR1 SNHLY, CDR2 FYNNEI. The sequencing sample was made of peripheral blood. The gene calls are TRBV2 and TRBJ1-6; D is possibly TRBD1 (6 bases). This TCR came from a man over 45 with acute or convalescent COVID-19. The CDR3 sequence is CASTEEGGVGSPLHF. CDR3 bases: TGTGCCAGCACCGAAGAAGGGGGGGTCGGCTCACCCCTCCACTTT.